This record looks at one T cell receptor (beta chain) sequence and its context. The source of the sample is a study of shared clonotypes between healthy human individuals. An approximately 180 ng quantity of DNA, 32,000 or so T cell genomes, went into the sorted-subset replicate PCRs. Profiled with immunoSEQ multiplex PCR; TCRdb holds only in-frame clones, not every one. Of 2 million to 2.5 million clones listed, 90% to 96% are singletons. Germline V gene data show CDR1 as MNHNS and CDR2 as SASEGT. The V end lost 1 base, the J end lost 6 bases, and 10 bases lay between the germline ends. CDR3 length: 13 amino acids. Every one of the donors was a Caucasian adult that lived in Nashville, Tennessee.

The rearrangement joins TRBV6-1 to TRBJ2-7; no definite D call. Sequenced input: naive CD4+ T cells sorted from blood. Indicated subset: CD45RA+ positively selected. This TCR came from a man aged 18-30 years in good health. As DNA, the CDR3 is TGTGCCAGCAGTGAAGTCAGGTCTGGCGAGCAGTACTTC. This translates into CASSEVRSGEQYF.